This is a list of T cell receptor beta chains from one sample in a study of beta chain features in type 1 diabetes. Sequenced by immunoSEQ multiplex PCR; TCRdb stores in-frame clones only, minus some. The sample consists of about 320,000 clones, approximately 14% of them appearing once. The sequenced sample consisted of central memory CD4+ T cells from blood. The receptors here all came from a man aged 25-40 years in good health. The CDR3 runs from the conserved cysteine through the conserved F or W. The order of the fields is J gene, V gene, CDR3 length, D gene, clone size, CDR3 DNA, CDR3 protein. A D gene is named only where the DNA matches it firmly. Clone size is given for some rows only: seen once, a few or many times, or a class if the clone is expanded.

J: TRBJ2-7
V: TRBV29-1
length: 14
D: TRBD1
size: few
DNA: TGCAGCGTTGCTCTAGGGACAGGCCCTACCGAGCAGTACTTC
CDR3: CSVALGTGPTEQYF

J: TRBJ2-3
V: TRBV2
length: 15
D: NA
size: few
DNA: TGTGCCAGCAGTGCAGGCGGGACTTTCACAGATACGCAGTATTTT
CDR3: CASSAGGTFTDTQYF

J: TRBJ2-1
V: TRBV10-2
length: 14
D: NA
size: few
DNA: TGCGCCACCCGGAGCGGCGGGGCAGTGAATGAGCAGTTCTTC
CDR3: CATRSGGAVNEQFF

J: TRBJ2-1
V: TRBV7-2
length: 14
D: NA
size: NA
DNA: TGTGCCAGCAGCTTAGGACCGAGTGGGAATGAGCAGTTCTTC
CDR3: CASSLGPSGNEQFF

J: TRBJ2-2
V: TRBV4-3
length: 16
D: TRBD1
size: NA
DNA: TGCGCCAGCAGCCCCGGACAGGGGGTATACACCGGGGAGCTGTTTTTT
CDR3: CASSPGQGVYTGELFF

J: TRBJ2-1
V: TRBV7-2
length: 15
D: NA
size: NA
DNA: TGTGCCAGCAGCCCCGGACTCAGCTCCTACAATGAGCAGTTCTTC
CDR3: CASSPGLSSYNEQFF

J: TRBJ2-7
V: TRBV14
length: 16
D: TRBD2
size: few
DNA: TGTGCCAGCAGCCAAGTTGGGGGGGTATTCTCCTACGAGCAGTACTTC
CDR3: CASSQVGGVFSYEQYF

J: TRBJ2-3
V: TRBV14
length: 15
D: TRBD1
size: few
DNA: TGTGCCAGCAGCGCCCGACAGGGATGGGAAGATACGCAGTATTTT
CDR3: CASSARQGWEDTQYF

J: TRBJ1-6
V: TRBV7-2
length: 17
D: NA
size: NA
DNA: TGTGCCAGCAGCCCCGGATTGTCCAGGGGTCGAAATTCACCCCTCCACTTT
CDR3: CASSPGLSRGRNSPLHF

J: TRBJ1-4
V: TRBV5-1
length: 17
D: TRBD1
size: NA
DNA: TGCGCCAGCATGCTTGGGACAGGGACCTGGGGTGATGAAAAACTGTTTTTT
CDR3: CASMLGTGTWGDEKLFF

J: TRBJ2-1
V: TRBV7-9
length: 16
D: TRBD2
size: many
DNA: TGTGCCAGCAGCTTGGACCGGGGGGGCTCCTACAATGAGCAGTTCTTC
CDR3: CASSLDRGGSYNEQFF

J: TRBJ2-1
V: TRBV10-3
length: 14
D: TRBD2
size: NA
DNA: TGTGCCAGCAGTGAAGCGGGGGTGCACAATGAGCAGTTCTTC
CDR3: CASSEAGVHNEQFF

J: TRBJ1-5
V: TRBV30
length: 15
D: TRBD1
size: NA
DNA: TGTGCCTGGAGGGTCCCCGGGACAGGGAATCAGCCCCAGCATTTT
CDR3: CAWRVPGTGNQPQHF

J: TRBJ1-5
V: TRBV2
length: 14
D: NA
size: few
DNA: TGTGCCAGCAGTGATTCAGATAGCAATCAGCCCCAGCATTTT
CDR3: CASSDSDSNQPQHF

J: TRBJ1-6
V: TRBV27
length: 15
D: NA
size: NA
DNA: TGTGCCAGCAGTTTAAAACAGGGAAACGGTTCACCCCTCCACTTT
CDR3: CASSLKQGNGSPLHF

J: TRBJ2-1
V: TRBV5-1
length: 14
D: TRBD1
size: few
DNA: TGCGCCAGCAGCTTACAGGGGGTGGTCAATGAGCAGTTCTTC
CDR3: CASSLQGVVNEQFF

J: TRBJ2-2
V: TRBV7-9
length: 13
D: NA
size: few
DNA: TGTGCCAGCAGCTTAGCAGGCGGCGGGGAGCTGTTTTTT
CDR3: CASSLAGGGELFF

J: TRBJ1-2
V: TRBV19
length: 14
D: NA
size: NA
DNA: TGTGCCAGTATAGGAGGGCAGAGGAGCTATGGCTACACCTTC
CDR3: CASIGGQRSYGYTF

J: TRBJ1-1
V: TRBV25-1
length: 13
D: TRBD1
size: NA
DNA: TGTGCCAGCACTTACACAGGGGGTACTGAAGCTTTCTTT
CDR3: CASTYTGGTEAFF

J: TRBJ1-1
V: TRBV5-1
length: 15
D: NA
size: NA
DNA: TGCGCCAGCAGCCTACGGGGGAATACTAACACTGAAGCTTTCTTT
CDR3: CASSLRGNTNTEAFF

J: TRBJ2-1
V: TRBV5-4
length: 15
D: NA
size: once
DNA: TGTGCCAGCAGCGCCGGTGGGCAGACAAGCAATGAGCAGTTCTTC
CDR3: CASSAGGQTSNEQFF

J: TRBJ2-3
V: TRBV7-2
length: 14
D: TRBD2
size: few
DNA: TGTGCCAGCAGCCCAGCGGGAGTCAGCGATACGCAGTATTTT
CDR3: CASSPAGVSDTQYF